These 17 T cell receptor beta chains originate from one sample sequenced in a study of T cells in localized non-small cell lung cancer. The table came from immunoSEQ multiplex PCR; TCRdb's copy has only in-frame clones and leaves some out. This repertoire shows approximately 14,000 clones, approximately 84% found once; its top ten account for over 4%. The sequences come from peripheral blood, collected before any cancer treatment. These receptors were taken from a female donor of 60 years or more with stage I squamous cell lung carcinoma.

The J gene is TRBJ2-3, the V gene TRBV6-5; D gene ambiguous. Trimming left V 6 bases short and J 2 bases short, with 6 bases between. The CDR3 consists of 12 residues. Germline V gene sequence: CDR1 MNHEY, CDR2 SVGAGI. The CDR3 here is CASSPTTDTQYF. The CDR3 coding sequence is TGTGCCAGCAGCCCGACCACAGATACGCAGTATTTT.

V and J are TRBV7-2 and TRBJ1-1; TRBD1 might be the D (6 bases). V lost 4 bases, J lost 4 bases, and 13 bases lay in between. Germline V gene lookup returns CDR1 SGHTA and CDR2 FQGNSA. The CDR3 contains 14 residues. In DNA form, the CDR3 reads TGTGCCAGCAGCTCCAGGGGCGCGGGCACTGAAGCTTTCTTT. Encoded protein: CASSSRGAGTEAFF. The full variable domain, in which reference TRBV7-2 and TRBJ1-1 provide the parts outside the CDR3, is GAGVSQSPSNKVTEKGKDVELRCDPISGHTALYWYRQSLGQGLEFLIYFQGNSAPDKSGLPSDRFSAERTGGSVSTLTIQRTQQEDSAVYLCASSSRGAGTEAFFGQGTRLTVV.

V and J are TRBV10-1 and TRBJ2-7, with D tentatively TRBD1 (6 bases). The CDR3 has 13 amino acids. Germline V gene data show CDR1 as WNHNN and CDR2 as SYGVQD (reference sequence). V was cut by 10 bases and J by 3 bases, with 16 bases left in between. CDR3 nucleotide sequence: TGCGCCATAATCAGGGGTCTCCTCTACGAGCAGTACTTC. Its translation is CAIIRGLLYEQYF.

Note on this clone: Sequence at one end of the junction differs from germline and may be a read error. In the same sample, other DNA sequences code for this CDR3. The DNA for the CDR3 is TGCGCCAGCAGTCAAGATCTTATAAGAGGGGGACAGCCCCAGCATTTT. Amino acids: CASSQDLIRGGQPQHF. This chain uses TRBV4-3 with TRBJ1-5; TRBD1 might be the D (6 bases). This CDR3 comprises 16 residues. Germline V CDR1 and CDR2: LGHNA, YSLEER.

The DNA for the CDR3 is TGTGCCAGCAGTTTAATAGGACAGCGGGGGGTCCAGGGGAAATATAGCAATCAGCCCCAGCATTTT. Protein product: CASSLIGQRGVQGKYSNQPQHF. This chain joins TRBV27 and TRBJ1-5, with D possibly matching TRBD1 (6 bases). The V and J ends lost 2 bases and 0 bases respectively, with 29 bases between them. The CDR3 loop spans 22 amino acids. Germline V gene data show CDR1 as MNHEY and CDR2 as SMNVEV (reference sequence).

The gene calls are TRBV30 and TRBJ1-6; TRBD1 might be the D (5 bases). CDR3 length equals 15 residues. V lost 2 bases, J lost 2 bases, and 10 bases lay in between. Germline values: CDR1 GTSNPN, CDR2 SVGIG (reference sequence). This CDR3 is CAWSPGGTYNSPLHF. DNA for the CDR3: TGTGCCTGGAGTCCTGGGGGAACCTATAATTCACCCCTCCACTTT.

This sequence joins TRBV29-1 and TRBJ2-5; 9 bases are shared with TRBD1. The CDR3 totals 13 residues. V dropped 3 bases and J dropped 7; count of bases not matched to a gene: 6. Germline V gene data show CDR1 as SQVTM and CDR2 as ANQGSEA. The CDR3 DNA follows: TGCAGCGTTGAGGGGGGACAGGGATTGACCCAGTACTTC. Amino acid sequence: CSVEGGQGLTQYF.

The CDR3 DNA reads as TGCAGCGTCCGGGGAGGTCGGACAGGGTCTCTCGAGCAGTACTTC. It is translated as CSVRGGRTGSLEQYF. The chain has TRBV29-1 and TRBJ2-7, with 8 bases aligning to TRBD1. This CDR3 spans 15 amino acids. The V gene end was trimmed by 6 bases and the J gene end by 6 bases; junction bases not matched to a gene: 16. Germline V lookup: CDR1 SQVTM, CDR2 ANQGSEA.

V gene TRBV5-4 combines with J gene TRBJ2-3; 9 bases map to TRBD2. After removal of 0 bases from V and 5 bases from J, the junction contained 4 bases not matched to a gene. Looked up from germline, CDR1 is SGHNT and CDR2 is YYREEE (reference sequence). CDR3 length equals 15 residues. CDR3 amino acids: CASSLDAGGQDTQYF. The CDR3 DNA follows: TGTGCCAGCAGCTTGGATGCGGGGGGGCAAGATACGCAGTATTTT.

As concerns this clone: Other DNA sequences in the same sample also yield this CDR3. CDR3 in amino acids: CASSLDMNTEAFF. The DNA for the CDR3 is TGTGCCAGCAGCCTCGACATGAACACTGAAGCTTTCTTT. V usage is TRBV7-9 and J usage is TRBJ1-1; D is uncertain. This CDR3 contains 13 residues. Trimming shortened V by 5 bases and J by 0 bases, and 7 bases separated the two germline ends. Germline loops: CDR1 SEHNR, CDR2 FQNEAQ (reference sequence).

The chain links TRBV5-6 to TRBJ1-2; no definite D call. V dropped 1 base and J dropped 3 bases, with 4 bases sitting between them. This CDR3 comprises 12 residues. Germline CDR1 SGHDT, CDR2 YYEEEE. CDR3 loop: CASSLMDYGYTF. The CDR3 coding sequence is TGTGCCAGCAGCTTGATGGACTATGGCTACACCTTC.

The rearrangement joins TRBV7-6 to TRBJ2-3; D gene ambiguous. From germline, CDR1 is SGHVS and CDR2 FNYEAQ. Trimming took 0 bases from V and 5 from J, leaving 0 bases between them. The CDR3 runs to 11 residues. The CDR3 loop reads CASSLADTQYF. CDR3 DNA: TGTGCCAGCAGCTTAGCAGATACGCAGTATTTT.

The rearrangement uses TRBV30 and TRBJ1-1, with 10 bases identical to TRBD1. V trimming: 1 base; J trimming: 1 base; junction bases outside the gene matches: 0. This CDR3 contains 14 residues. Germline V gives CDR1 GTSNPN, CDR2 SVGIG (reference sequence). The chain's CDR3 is CAWSGDRGNTEAFF. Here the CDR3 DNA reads TGTGCCTGGAGTGGGGACAGGGGGAACACTGAAGCTTTCTTT.

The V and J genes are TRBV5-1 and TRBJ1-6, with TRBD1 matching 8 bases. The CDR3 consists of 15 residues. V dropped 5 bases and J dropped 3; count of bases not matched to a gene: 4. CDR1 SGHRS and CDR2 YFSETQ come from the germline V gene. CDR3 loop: CASREQGDYNSPLHF. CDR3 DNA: TGCGCCAGCAGAGAACAGGGGGACTATAATTCACCCCTCCACTTT.

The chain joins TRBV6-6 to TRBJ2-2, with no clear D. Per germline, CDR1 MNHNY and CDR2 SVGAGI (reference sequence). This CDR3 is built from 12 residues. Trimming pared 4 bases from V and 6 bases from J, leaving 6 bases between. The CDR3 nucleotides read TGTGCCAGCAGTTCCTATCCCGGGGAGCTGTTTTTT. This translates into CASSSYPGELFF.

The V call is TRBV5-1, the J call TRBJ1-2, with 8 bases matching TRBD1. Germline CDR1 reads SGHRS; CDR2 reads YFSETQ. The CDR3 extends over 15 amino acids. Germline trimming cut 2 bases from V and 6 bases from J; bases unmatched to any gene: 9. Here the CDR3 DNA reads TGCGCCAGCAGCTTACAGGGGGGCGCCGGGGATGGCTACACCTTC. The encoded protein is CASSLQGGAGDGYTF.

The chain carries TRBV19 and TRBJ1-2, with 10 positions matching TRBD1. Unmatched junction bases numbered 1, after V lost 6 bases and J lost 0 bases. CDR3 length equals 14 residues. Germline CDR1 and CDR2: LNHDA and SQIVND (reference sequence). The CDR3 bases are TGTGCCAGTAGCGGACAGGGGGCTAACTATGGCTACACCTTC. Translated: CASSGQGANYGYTF.